The entry that follows covers one T cell receptor beta chain sequence. Antigen unknown. Sequencing used immunoSEQ multiplex PCR; TCRdb keeps in-frame clones, though not all of them. The sample holds about 55,000 clones, about nine tenths seen once. The data derive from a study of Tregs in tolerant kidney transplant recipients. Trimming cost V 1 base and J 7 bases, with 7 bases left between them. This CDR3 contains 13 residues. CDR1 LGHNA and CDR2 YSLEER come from the germline V gene. The nonmyeloablative bone marrow transplants came from related graft donors, with transient mixed chimerism. Unstimulated Tregs (CD4+CD25+CD127-) and CD4+CD25- non-Tregs were sorted from PBMCs. Study-wide points: Few patients were studied, so findings need validation in larger groups. Antigen-driven expansion was suggested because donor-specific Tregs expanded more than all Tregs in tolerant patients.

The source was CD8+ T cells from blood (PBMCs), collected 24 months after the transplant. The rearrangement links TRBV4-3 to TRBJ2-2; D gene ambiguous. The sequence was obtained from a human patient who received a combined kidney and bone marrow transplant. Some T cells here may be from the graft donor. Written as DNA, the CDR3 is TGCGCCAGCAGCCAAGTAATCGGCGGGGAGCTGTTTTTT. As protein: CASSQVIGGELFF.